What follows are 5 T cell receptor beta chains derived from one specimen sequenced in a study of T cell responses to AZD1222 COVID-19 vaccine. Clones were read by immunoSEQ multiplex PCR, and TCRdb kept only the in-frame ones, dropping some. The sample has 120,000 or so clones, around 87% seen once. The source was peripheral blood, collected on day 0 of AZD1222 vaccination. The receptors stem from an adult in good health.

V is TRBV28 and J is TRBJ1-2; D is perhaps TRBD1 (5 bases). Germline CDR1 MDHEN, CDR2 SYDVKM. Trimming removed 6 bases at V and 4 bases at J, with 12 bases between. The CDR3 contains 13 residues. The CDR3 spells CASRQDQAYGYTF. As DNA, the CDR3 is TGTGCCAGCAGACAGGACCAGGCCTATGGCTACACCTTC.

V and J are TRBV3-1 (or the pseudogene TRBV3-2) and TRBJ1-5; D uncertain. CDR1 and CDR2 from the germline V gene are LGHDT and YNNKEL (reference sequence). The CDR3 runs 14 residues. Trimming removed 5 bases from V and 5 bases from J, with 13 bases in between. The chain's CDR3 is CASSDATGYQPQHF. Here the CDR3 DNA reads TGTGCCAGCAGCGACGCCACCGGGTATCAGCCCCAGCATTTT.

The chain employs TRBV9 and TRBJ2-1; possibly TRBD1 or TRBD2 for D (5 bases each). The CDR3 is 17 residues long. Trimming cost V 3 bases and J 3 bases, with 19 bases left between them. Germline lookup yields CDR1 SGDLS and CDR2 YYNGEE. CDR3 sequence reads: CASSALALEGVYNEQFF. CDR3 nucleotide sequence: TGTGCCAGCAGCGCATTAGCGTTGGAAGGGGTCTACAATGAGCAGTTCTTC.

The chain has TRBV5-8 and TRBJ1-5, with D perhaps matching TRBD1 (6 bases). CDR1 and CDR2 (germline): SGHTS, YDEGEE. This CDR3 is 14 amino acids long. With 1 base removed from V and 9 bases from J, the gap between germline ends came to 14 bases. The CDR3: CASSLIRGGPPQHF. The CDR3, as DNA: TGTGCCAGCAGCTTGATTAGGGGGGGCCCGCCCCAGCATTTT.

The V and J genes are TRBV11-2 and TRBJ1-2; D perhaps matches TRBD1 (6 bases). The germline V gene has CDR1 SGHAT and CDR2 FQNNGV. The CDR3 length is 14 residues. The V end lost 4 bases, the J end lost 0 bases, and 9 bases lay between the germline ends. This CDR3 reads CASSWGDTNYGYTF. The CDR3 nucleotides read TGTGCCAGCAGCTGGGGGGACACTAACTATGGCTACACCTTC.